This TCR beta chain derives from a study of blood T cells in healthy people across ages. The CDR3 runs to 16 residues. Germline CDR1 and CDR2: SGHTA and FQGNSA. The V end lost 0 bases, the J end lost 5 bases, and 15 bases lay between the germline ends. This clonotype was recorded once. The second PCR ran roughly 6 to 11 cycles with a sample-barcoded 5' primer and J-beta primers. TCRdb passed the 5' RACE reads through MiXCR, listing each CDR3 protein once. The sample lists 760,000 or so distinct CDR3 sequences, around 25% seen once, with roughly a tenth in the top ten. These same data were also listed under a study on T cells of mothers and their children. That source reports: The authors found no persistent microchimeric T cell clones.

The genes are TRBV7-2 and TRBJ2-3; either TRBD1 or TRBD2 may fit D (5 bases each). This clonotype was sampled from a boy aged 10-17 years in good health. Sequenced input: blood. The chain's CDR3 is CASSLASGTAGDTQYF. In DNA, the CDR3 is TGTGCCAGCAGCTTAGCCTCGGGGACGGCGGGAGATACGCAGTATTTT.